These 13 T cell receptor beta chains were all obtained from the same sample, sequenced in a study of naive and memory T cell subsets. The SP2 primer and nested alpha and beta constant region primers amplified ligated cDNA in four rounds. TCRdb used MiXCR to reprocess the UMI-ligation and nested PCR reads, holding one entry per CDR3 protein. In the table there are about 37,000 distinct CDR3 sequences, approximately 9.9% of which are singletons. The treatment was: skin biopsy from PPD injection site in Mantoux-positive individual. A UMI-containing oligonucleotide was joined by 3' ligation to the TCR cDNA template. The sequencing here drew on skin, taken from a tuberculin skin test site. Receptors were obtained from an adult in good health.

This clonotype has at least ten counts. J is TRBJ2-7 and V is TRBV4-1, with D possibly called TRBD1 or TRBD2 (6 bases each). Germline V gene sequence: CDR1 MGHRA, CDR2 YSYEKL. This CDR3 is built from 14 residues. Deletions cut 0 bases from V and 5 bases from J, with 11 bases between. CDR3 bases: TGCGCCAGCAGCCAAGAGGTTAGGGGGGACGAGCAGTACTTC. As protein: CASSQEVRGDEQYF.

This clonotype appeared many times. The rearrangement uses TRBV29-1 and TRBJ2-2; TRBD2 agrees at 7 bases. V shed 2 bases and J 0 bases; nucleotides not matched to a gene: 3. Germline V gives CDR1 SQVTM, CDR2 ANQGSEA. There are 15 residues in the CDR3. The CDR3 nucleotides are TGCAGCGTTGAAAGTGCGGGGGCGAACACCGGGGAGCTGTTTTTT. As protein: CSVESAGANTGELFF.

V and J are TRBV11-3 and TRBJ2-1; D is uncertain. The germline gives CDR1 SGHNT, CDR2 YENEEA. The V end lost 4 bases, the J end lost 7 bases, and 8 bases lay between the germline ends. The CDR3 has 12 amino acids. The DNA for the CDR3 is TGTGCCAGCAGCTCGATGGATAATGAGCAGTTCTTC. Its translation is CASSSMDNEQFF.

This clonotype has only a few counts. The gene calls are TRBV6-5 and TRBJ2-5; TRBD1 or TRBD2 may be the D gene (7 bases each). From germline, CDR1 is MNHEY and CDR2 SVGAGI. The CDR3 runs 16 residues. The V gene lost 0 bases and the J gene lost 2 bases, with 13 bases spanning the gap. CDR3 in amino acids: CASSYSREGAQETQYF. The CDR3 nucleotides are TGTGCCAGCAGTTACTCTAGGGAGGGGGCTCAAGAGACCCAGTACTTC.

In its sample, this clonotype ranks as medium-sized. CDR3 protein: CSVGTSGTDTQYF. DNA of the CDR3: TGCAGCGTCGGGACTAGCGGGACAGATACGCAGTATTTT. The chain employs TRBV29-1 and TRBJ2-3, with 12 positions matching TRBD2. CDR1 SQVTM and CDR2 ANQGSEA come from the germline V gene. This CDR3 comprises 13 residues. J lost 3 bases, V lost 6 bases, and 1 base had no gene match.

This clonotype appeared many times. This chain joins TRBV29-1 and TRBJ1-5; 9 bases map to TRBD1. With V trimmed by 5 bases and J by 4 bases, 3 bases remained unmatched. The CDR3 loop spans 13 amino acids. The germline gives CDR1 SQVTM, CDR2 ANQGSEA. Here the CDR3 reads CSVQGQGNQPQHF. Here the CDR3 DNA reads TGCAGCGTTCAGGGACAGGGTAATCAGCCCCAGCATTTT.

The chain links TRBV6-5 to TRBJ2-3, with 8 positions matching TRBD2. The CDR3 covers 15 residues. Germline assignment: CDR1 MNHEY and CDR2 SVGAGI. V trimming: 7 bases; J trimming: 0 bases; junction bases outside the gene matches: 6. CDR3 in amino acids: CASNSLAGSTDTQYF. CDR3 coding DNA: TGTGCCAGCAACTCCTTAGCGGGGAGCACAGATACGCAGTATTTT.

The V and J genes are TRBV28 and TRBJ2-7; possibly TRBD2 for D (7 bases). CDR1 MDHEN and CDR2 SYDVKM come from the germline V gene. There are 17 residues in the CDR3. V was shortened by 2 bases and J by 1 base, with 18 bases between the two germline ends. Here the CDR3 reads CASSLIWGGWNSYEQYF. In DNA form, the CDR3 reads TGTGCCAGCAGTTTAATTTGGGGGGGCTGGAATTCCTACGAGCAGTACTTC.

V and J are TRBV2 and TRBJ1-6, with TRBD1 as a possible D gene (5 bases). This CDR3 has 13 amino acids. The V end lost 7 bases, the J end lost 5 bases, and 9 bases lay between the germline ends. The germline gives CDR1 SNHLY, CDR2 FYNNEI. CDR3 sequence: CASIQENNSPLHF. The CDR3 nucleotides are TGTGCCAGCATACAGGAAAATAATTCACCCCTCCACTTT.

A single count supports this clonotype. It may be a read error: a sequence one base away is much more abundant. DNA for the CDR3: TGTGCCAGCAGCTTAGGAAGGCAGGGCAAAGAGACCCAGTACTTC. Translated: CASSLGRQGKETQYF. The genes are TRBV7-9 and TRBJ2-5, with a tentative D call TRBD1 (5 bases). Per the germline V gene, CDR1 is SEHNR and CDR2 is FQNEAQ (reference sequence). V lost 1 base, J lost 3 bases, and 12 bases lay in between. This CDR3 has 15 residues.

This clonotype turned up a few times. This sequence joins TRBV9 and TRBJ2-7; possibly TRBD2 for D (5 bases). The germline CDR1 and CDR2 sequences are SGDLS and YYNGEE. The V end lost 0 bases, the J end lost 3 bases, and 13 bases lay between the germline ends. This CDR3 has 15 residues. The CDR3 nucleotides read TGTGCCAGCAGCGTAGATCCGGGATGGGGCTACGAGCAGTACTTC. Residues: CASSVDPGWGYEQYF.

This clonotype came up once. This chain uses TRBV12-3 or TRBV12-4 with TRBJ1-1; 8 positions agree with TRBD1. This CDR3 is built from 13 residues. The ends lost 6 bases at V and 4 bases at J; junction bases unmatched: 4. The DNA for the CDR3 is TGTGCCAGCAGCGTGACAGGGGCCACTGAAGCTTTCTTT. Protein sequence: CASSVTGATEAFF.

This clonotype was detected a few times. The rearrangement links TRBV7-2 to TRBJ1-3; D not resolved. The CDR3 is 15 amino acids. V was shortened by 1 base and J by 0 bases, with 7 bases between the two germline ends. The V gene's germline CDR1 is SGHTA and CDR2 FQGNSA. In DNA, the CDR3 is TGTGCCAGCAGCTTAGGGGCAGGCTCTGGAAACACCATATATTTT. This sequence encodes CASSLGAGSGNTIYF.